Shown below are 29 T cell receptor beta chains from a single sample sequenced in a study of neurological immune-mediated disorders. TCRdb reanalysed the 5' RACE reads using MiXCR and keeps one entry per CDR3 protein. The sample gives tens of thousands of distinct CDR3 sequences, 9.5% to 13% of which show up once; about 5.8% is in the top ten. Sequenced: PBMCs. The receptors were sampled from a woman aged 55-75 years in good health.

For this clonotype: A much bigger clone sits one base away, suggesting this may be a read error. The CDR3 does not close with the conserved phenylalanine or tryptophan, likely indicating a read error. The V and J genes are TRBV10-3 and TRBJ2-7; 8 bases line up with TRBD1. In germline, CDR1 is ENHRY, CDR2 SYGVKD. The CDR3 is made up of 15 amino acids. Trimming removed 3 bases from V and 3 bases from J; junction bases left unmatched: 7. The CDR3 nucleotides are TGTGCCATCAGTGACCGGGACAGGTCGTTCTACGAGCAGTACTTA. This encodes CAISDRDRSFYEQYL.

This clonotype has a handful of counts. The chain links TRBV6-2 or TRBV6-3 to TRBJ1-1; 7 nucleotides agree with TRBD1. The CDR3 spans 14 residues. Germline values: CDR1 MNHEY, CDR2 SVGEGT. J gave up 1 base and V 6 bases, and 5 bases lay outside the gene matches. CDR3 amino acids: CASRYSGGNTEAFF. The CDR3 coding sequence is TGTGCCAGCAGATATTCAGGGGGGAACACTGAAGCTTTCTTT.

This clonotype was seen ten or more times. In DNA, the CDR3 is TGTGCCAGCAGCCGCTCAGGGACCACAGATACGCAGTATTTT. Translation: CASSRSGTTDTQYF. The V call is TRBV5-6, the J call TRBJ2-3; tentatively, D is TRBD1 or TRBD2 (5 bases each). Germline lookup yields CDR1 SGHDT and CDR2 YYEEEE. The germline V and J ends were trimmed by 4 bases and 2 bases, with 11 bases remaining between them. The CDR3 loop spans 14 amino acids.

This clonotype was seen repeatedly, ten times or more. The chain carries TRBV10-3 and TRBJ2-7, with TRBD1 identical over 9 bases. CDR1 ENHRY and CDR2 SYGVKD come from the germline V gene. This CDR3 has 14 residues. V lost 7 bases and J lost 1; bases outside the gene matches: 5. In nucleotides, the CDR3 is TGTGCCATCATATCGGGACAGGGATCCTACGAGCAGTACTTC. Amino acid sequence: CAIISGQGSYEQYF.

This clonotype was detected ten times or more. The CDR3 DNA reads TGTGCCAGCAGCTTAGGGAGTCGGGATGAAAAACTGTTTTTT. This encodes CASSLGSRDEKLFF. The rearrangement links TRBV7-9 to TRBJ1-4; D is unresolved. Per the germline V gene, CDR1 is SEHNR and CDR2 is FQNEAQ (reference sequence). The CDR3 covers 14 residues. Trimming cost V 1 base and J 6 bases, with 9 bases left between them.

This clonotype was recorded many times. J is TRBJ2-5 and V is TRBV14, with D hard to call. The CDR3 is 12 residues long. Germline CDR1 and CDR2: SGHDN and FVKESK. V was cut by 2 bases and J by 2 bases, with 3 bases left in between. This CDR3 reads CASSQPQETQYF. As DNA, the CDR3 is TGTGCCAGCAGCCAACCTCAAGAGACCCAGTACTTC.

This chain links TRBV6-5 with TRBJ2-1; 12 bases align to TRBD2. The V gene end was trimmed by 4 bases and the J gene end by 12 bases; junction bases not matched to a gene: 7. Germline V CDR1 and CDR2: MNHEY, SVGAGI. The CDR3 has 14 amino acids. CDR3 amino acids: CASSSTSGGGVQFF. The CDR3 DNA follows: TGTGCCAGCAGTTCGACTAGCGGGGGTGGTGTGCAGTTCTTC.

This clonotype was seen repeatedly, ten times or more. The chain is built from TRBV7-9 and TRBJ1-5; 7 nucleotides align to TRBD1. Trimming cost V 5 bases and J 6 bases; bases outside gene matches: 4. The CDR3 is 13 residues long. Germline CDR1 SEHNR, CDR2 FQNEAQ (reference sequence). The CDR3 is CASSPGGGQPQHF. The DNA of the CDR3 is TGTGCCAGCAGCCCAGGGGGGGGTCAGCCCCAGCATTTT.

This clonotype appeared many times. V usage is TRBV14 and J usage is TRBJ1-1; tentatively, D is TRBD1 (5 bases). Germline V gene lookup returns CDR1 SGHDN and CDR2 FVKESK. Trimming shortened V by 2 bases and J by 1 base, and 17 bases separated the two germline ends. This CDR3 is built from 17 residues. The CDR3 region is CASSQMVNSGPNTEAFF. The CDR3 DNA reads TGTGCCAGCAGCCAAATGGTTAATTCAGGGCCGAACACTGAAGCTTTCTTT.

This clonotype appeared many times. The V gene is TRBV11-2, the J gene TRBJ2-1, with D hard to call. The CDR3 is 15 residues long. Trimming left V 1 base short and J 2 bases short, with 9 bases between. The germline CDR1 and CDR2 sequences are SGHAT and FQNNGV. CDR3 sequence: CASSLVATPYNEQFF. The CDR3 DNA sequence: TGTGCCAGCAGCTTAGTCGCGACTCCCTACAATGAGCAGTTCTTC.

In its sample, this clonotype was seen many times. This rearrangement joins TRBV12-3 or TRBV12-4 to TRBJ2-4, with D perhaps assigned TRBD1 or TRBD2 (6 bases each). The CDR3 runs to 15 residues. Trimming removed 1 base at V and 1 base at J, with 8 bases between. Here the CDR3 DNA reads TGTGCCAGCAGTTTAGGGGGGGCTGCCAAAAACATTCAGTACTTC. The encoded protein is CASSLGGAAKNIQYF.

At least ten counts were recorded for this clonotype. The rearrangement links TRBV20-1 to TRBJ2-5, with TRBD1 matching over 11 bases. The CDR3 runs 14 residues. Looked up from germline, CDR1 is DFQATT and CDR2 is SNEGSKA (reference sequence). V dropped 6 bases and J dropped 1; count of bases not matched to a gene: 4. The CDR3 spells CSAVDRGPQETQYF. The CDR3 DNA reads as TGCAGTGCGGTGGACAGGGGGCCCCAAGAGACCCAGTACTTC.

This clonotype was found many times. CDR3 amino acids: CASSFSGQNTEAFF. Here the CDR3 DNA reads TGTGCCAGCAGTTTTTCGGGACAGAACACTGAAGCTTTCTTT. The J gene is TRBJ1-1, the V gene TRBV12-3 or TRBV12-4, with a tentative D call TRBD1 (6 bases). CDR3 size: 14 residues. V was pared by 3 bases and J by 1 base, with 9 bases between.

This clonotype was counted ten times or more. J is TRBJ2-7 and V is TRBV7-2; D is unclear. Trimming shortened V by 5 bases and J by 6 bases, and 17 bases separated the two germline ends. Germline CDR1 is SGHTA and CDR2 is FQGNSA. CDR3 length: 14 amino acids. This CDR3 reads CASSAIGPYGEQYF. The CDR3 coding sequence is TGTGCCAGCAGCGCCATCGGGCCGTATGGCGAGCAGTACTTC.

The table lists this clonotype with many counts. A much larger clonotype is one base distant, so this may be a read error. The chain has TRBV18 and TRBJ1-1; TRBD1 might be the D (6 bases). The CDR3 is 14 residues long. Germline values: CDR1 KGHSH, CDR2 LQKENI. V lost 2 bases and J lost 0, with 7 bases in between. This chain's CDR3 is CASSPKGVNTEAFF. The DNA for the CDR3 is TGTGCCAGCTCACCAAAGGGGGTGAACACTGAAGCTTTCTTT.

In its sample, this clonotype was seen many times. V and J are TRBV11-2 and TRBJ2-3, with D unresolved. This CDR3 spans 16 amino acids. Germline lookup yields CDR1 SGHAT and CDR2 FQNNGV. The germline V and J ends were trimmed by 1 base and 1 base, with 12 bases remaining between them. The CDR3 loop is CASSLGDWIRTDTQYF. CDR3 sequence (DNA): TGTGCCAGCAGCTTAGGGGATTGGATACGCACAGATACGCAGTATTTT.

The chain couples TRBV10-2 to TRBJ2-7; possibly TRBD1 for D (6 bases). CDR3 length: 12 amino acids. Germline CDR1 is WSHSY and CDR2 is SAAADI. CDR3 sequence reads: CAIRDTNYEQYF. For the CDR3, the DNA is TGCGCTATCCGGGACACCAACTACGAGCAGTACTTC.

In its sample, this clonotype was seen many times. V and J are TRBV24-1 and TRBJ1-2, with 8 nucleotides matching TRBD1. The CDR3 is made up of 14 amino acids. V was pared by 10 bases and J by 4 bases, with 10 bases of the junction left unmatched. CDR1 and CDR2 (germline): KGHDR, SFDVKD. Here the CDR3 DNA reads TGTGCCACAGGATCACCGGGACAGGTCTATGGCTACACCTTC. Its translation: CATGSPGQVYGYTF.

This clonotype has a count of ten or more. In DNA, the CDR3 is TGCGCCAGCAGCTCGTCCGGGACGTCTCCTAACTATGGCTACACCTTC. Protein sequence: CASSSSGTSPNYGYTF. The chain carries TRBV5-1 and TRBJ1-2; D possibly corresponds to TRBD1 (5 bases). V was cut by 3 bases and J by 0 bases, with 15 bases left in between. The germline gives CDR1 SGHRS, CDR2 YFSETQ. The CDR3 extends over 16 amino acids.

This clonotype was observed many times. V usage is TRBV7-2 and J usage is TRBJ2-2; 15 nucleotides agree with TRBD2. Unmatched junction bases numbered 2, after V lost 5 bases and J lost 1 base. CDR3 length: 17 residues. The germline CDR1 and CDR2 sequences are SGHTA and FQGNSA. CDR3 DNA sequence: TGTGCCAGCAGCCCGGGACTAGCGGGGGGGAACACCGGGGAGCTGTTTTTT. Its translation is CASSPGLAGGNTGELFF.

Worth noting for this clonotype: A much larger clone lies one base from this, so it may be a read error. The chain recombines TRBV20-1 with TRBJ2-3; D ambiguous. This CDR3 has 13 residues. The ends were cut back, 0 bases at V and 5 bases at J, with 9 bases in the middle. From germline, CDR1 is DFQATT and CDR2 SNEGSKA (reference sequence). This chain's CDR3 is CSARDPVKDTQYF. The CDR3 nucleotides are TGCAGTGCTAGAGATCCCGTCAAAGATACGCAGTATTTT.

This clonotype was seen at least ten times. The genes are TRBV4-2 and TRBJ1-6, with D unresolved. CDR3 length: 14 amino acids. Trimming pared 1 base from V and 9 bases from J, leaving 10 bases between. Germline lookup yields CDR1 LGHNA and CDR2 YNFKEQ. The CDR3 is CASSQGGTFSPLHF. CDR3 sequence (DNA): TGTGCCAGCAGCCAAGGAGGTACTTTTTCACCCCTCCACTTT.

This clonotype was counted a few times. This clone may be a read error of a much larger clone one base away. CDR3 sequence (DNA): TGTGCCAGCAACTATCGGACTAGCGGGGGACGATACAATGAGCAGTTCTTC. This gives the protein CASNYRTSGGRYNEQFF. V is TRBV7-2 and J is TRBJ2-1; TRBD2 matches at 13 bases. The V and J ends lost 7 bases and 4 bases, in that order; junction bases with no gene match: 10. Germline V CDR1 and CDR2: SGHTA, FQGNSA. The CDR3 extends over 17 amino acids.

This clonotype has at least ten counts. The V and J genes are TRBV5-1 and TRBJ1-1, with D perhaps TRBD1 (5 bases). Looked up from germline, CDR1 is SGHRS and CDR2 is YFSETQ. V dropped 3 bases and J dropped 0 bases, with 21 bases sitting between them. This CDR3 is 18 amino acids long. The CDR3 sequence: CASSSTPGGFRVNTEAFF. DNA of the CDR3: TGCGCCAGCAGCTCTACCCCCGGGGGATTCAGGGTGAACACTGAAGCTTTCTTT.

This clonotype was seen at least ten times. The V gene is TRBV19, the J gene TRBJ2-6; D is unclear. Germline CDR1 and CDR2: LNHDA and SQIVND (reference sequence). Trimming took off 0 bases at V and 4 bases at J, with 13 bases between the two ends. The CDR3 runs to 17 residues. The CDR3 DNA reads TGTGCCAGTAGTATAGATCTCGCCGGGTACGGGGCCAACGTCCTGACTTTC. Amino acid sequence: CASSIDLAGYGANVLTF.

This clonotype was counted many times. The CDR3 sequence is CASRDGTTYEQYF. The CDR3, as DNA: TGTGCCAGCAGGGACGGGACAACCTACGAGCAGTACTTC. V usage is TRBV14 and J usage is TRBJ2-7; weak D call: TRBD1 (6 bases). Germline lookup yields CDR1 SGHDN and CDR2 FVKESK. This CDR3 contains 13 residues. Between the trimmed V and J ends, which lost 6 bases and 2 bases, there was a span of 11 bases.

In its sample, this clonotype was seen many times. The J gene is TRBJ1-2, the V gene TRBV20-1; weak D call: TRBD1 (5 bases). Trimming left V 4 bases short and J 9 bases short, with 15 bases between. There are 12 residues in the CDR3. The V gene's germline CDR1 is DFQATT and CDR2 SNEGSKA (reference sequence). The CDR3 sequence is CSANTGRLSYTF. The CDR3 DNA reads TGCAGTGCTAATACGGGACGTCTAAGCTACACCTTC.

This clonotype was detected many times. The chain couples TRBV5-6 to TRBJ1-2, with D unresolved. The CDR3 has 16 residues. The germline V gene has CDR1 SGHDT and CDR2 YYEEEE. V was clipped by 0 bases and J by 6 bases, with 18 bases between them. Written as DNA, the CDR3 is TGTGCCAGCAGCTTGGTGACCCAGGCCCGTCGGGATGGCTACACCTTC. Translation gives CASSLVTQARRDGYTF.

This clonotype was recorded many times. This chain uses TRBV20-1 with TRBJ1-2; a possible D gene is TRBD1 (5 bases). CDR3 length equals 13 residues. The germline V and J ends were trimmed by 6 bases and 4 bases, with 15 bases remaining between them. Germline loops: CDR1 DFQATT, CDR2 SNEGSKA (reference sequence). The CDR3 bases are TGCAGTGCGGAAGGGAAGGGGACCTATGGCTACACCTTC. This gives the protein CSAEGKGTYGYTF.